The 3 T cell receptor beta chains given below trace back to one sample, sequenced in a study of blood T cell repertoires in COVID-19. Sequencing was performed with immunoSEQ multiplex PCR; in TCRdb, only in-frame clones are kept and a portion is missing. The sample gives 300,000 or so clones, more than 80% of which show up once; 1.1% is in the top ten. The specimen sequenced was PBMCs or T cells enriched from blood (not recorded which). The receptors come from a woman aged 30 to 39 who had recovered from COVID-19.

This clone was seen a handful of times. This rearrangement joins TRBV13 to TRBJ1-2; maybe TRBD1 (6 bases). Between the trimmed V and J ends, which lost 4 bases and 4 bases, there was a span of 19 bases. Germline CDR1 PRHDT, CDR2 FYEKMQ (reference sequence). This CDR3 is built from 16 residues. Here the CDR3 DNA reads TGTGCCAGCAGCTATGTGCGGGGGGCGCAGGCCTATGGCTACACCTTC. It translates to CASSYVRGAQAYGYTF.

The chain employs TRBV28 and TRBJ1-6, with 7 bases identical to TRBD1. Losses at the gene ends were 7 bases for V and 4 bases for J; bases not matched to a gene: 7. Germline CDR1 is MDHEN and CDR2 is SYDVKM. The CDR3 spans 15 residues. CDR3 sequence (DNA): TGTGCCAGCACGGGACAGAGCTCATATAATTCACCCCTCCACTTT. Translated, it gives CASTGQSSYNSPLHF.

The V and J genes are TRBV4-1 and TRBJ2-7; D remains unclear. Per germline, CDR1 MGHRA and CDR2 YSYEKL. The CDR3 has 14 residues. The V end was cut by 1 base, the J end by 2 bases, with 9 bases between. The CDR3, as DNA: TGCGCCAGCAGCCAAGTTTTGGCAGCCTACGAGCAGTACTTC. Its translation: CASSQVLAAYEQYF.